The source of this TCR beta chain is a study of metastatic and nonmetastatic thyroid tumors. About the research overall: Repertoire comparison spanned blood and tumor or nodule tissue of malignant and benign thyroid patients.

In this sample, this clone turned up a few times. What it recognizes is unknown. This may stem from a read error, because a much larger clone lies one nucleotide away. Whole-study findings and limits: Malignant thyroid tumors reportedly had TCR beta diversity that was significantly higher than in benign nodules, in blood and tumor.

Germline lookup yields CDR1 LNHDA and CDR2 SQIVND (reference sequence). CDR3 length equals 14 residues. TCRdb re-analyzed the PCR reads through MiXCR. The sample contains 80,000 to 85,000 clones, approximately 13% of which appear only once. Thyroid surgery took place with no prior treatment in any patient. This TCR was sampled from a female donor with papillary thyroid cancer or a benign thyroid nodule (not recorded which). Some clones in this sample may be carry-over from other donors' samples. The chain employs TRBV19 and TRBJ2-7; the D call may be TRBD1 or TRBD2 (6 bases each). Source material: tumor tissue. CDR3 region: CASSRGPLSYEQCF. The CDR3 DNA sequence: TGTGCCAGTAGTCGGGGGCCACTCTCCTACGAGCAGTGCTTC.